Reported below is one T cell receptor beta chain. Antigen: not known. V shed 8 bases, J shed 3 bases, and the junction held 17 bases outside the gene matches. The CDR3 runs 18 residues. Germline CDR1 and CDR2: MNHEY and SMNVEV (reference sequence). This entry belongs to a study of identical twins. TCRdb ran MiXCR on the 5' RACE reads and lists one entry per CDR3 protein. The data contain about 340,000 distinct CDR3 sequences, 9% to 15% of them singletons. Study results and caveats: Zero-insertion analyses could be partly confounded by invariant MAIT and iNKT cells.

These data are also associated with another study on yellow fever vaccine responses in identical twins.

The chain has TRBV27 and TRBJ2-7, with 12 nucleotides matching TRBD2. The clonotype originates from a woman under 30 in good health. The sequenced sample was CD8+ T cells sorted from blood. The CDR3: CASCPGLAGPPLFYEQYV. The CDR3 DNA sequence: TGTGCCAGCTGTCCTGGACTAGCGGGGCCACCGCTTTTCTACGAGCAGTACGTC.